Here is one TCR beta chain with its context. What it recognizes is unknown. This record comes from a study of T cell responses to AZD1222 COVID-19 vaccine. Libraries were prepared by immunoSEQ multiplex PCR; TCRdb keeps only in-frame clonotypes and omits some of them. The sample lists around 53,000 clones, 65% to 90% occurring once. Study-wide points: Most donors were white British and more were female, and clonal diversity was possibly underestimated. Every sample of the repertoires postdated the peak T cell response. Spike as a whole was targeted by vaccine-associated CD4 TCRs, dominant at 160-218 and 743-854.

Trimming took 4 bases from V and 1 from J; bases not matched to a gene: 6. CDR1 and CDR2 (germline): SGHAT, FQNNGV. The CDR3 is 17 residues long. This specimen consisted of peripheral blood, obtained 28 days after the second AZD1222 dose. The chain carries TRBV11-2 and TRBJ2-6; TRBD1 aligns across 8 bases. The sequence derives from an adult who received the AZD1222 COVID-19 vaccine. CDR3 in amino acids: CASSSYNRGSGANVLTF. CDR3 sequence (DNA): TGTGCCAGCAGCTCGTACAACAGGGGGTCTGGGGCCAACGTCCTGACTTTC.